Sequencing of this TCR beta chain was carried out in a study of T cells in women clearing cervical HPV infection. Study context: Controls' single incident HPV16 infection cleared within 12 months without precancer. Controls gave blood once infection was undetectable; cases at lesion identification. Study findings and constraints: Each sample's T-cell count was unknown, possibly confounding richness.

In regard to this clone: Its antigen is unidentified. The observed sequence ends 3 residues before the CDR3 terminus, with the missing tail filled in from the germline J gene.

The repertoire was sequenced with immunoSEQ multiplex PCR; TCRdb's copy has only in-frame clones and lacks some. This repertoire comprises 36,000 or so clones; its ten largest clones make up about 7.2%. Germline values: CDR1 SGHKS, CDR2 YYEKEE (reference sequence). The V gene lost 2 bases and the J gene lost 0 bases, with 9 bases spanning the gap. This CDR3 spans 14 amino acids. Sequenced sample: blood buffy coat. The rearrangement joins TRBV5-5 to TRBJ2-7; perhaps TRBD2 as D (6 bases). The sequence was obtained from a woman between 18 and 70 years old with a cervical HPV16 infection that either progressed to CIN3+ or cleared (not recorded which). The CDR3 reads CASSFRGNSYEQYF. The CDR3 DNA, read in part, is TGTGCCAGCAGCTTTCGGGGGAACTCCTACGAG.